What follows are 29 T cell receptor beta chains derived from one specimen sequenced in a study of Ad26.COV2.S vaccination and SARS-CoV-2 variants. Sequencing used immunoSEQ multiplex PCR; TCRdb keeps in-frame clones, though not all of them. The table has roughly 500,000 clones, roughly 85% seen once. As for treatment: some 20 received Ad26.COV2.S at low or high dose, single or two shots; several received placebo; per-sample allocation not given. Vaccine and placebo recipients were sampled on day 63 after the first injection. This material consisted of peripheral blood, taken in a trial of Ad26.COV2.S vaccine versus placebo. The receptors originated from a person aged 18-65 years who received the Ad26.COV2.S COVID-19 vaccine or a placebo.

The rearrangement uses TRBV7-6 and TRBJ2-5, with D possibly being TRBD1 (5 bases). Germline CDR1 and CDR2: SGHVS and FNYEAQ. V dropped 3 bases and J dropped 5 bases, with 16 bases sitting between them. This CDR3 comprises 15 residues. DNA for the CDR3: TGTGCCAGCAGCTTCAAGGGGCAGTTTCTCGAGACCCAGTACTTC. Amino acid sequence: CASSFKGQFLETQYF.

This chain uses TRBV29-1 with TRBJ2-2; D tentatively reads TRBD1 or TRBD2 (5 bases each). Trimming stripped 4 bases from V and 6 bases from J, with 12 bases between. The CDR3 runs 13 residues. Per the germline V gene, CDR1 is SQVTM and CDR2 is ANQGSEA. The CDR3 loop is CSVGGTLPGELFF. The DNA for the CDR3 is TGCAGCGTTGGTGGGACCTTACCCGGGGAGCTGTTTTTT.

The chain combines TRBV10-3 with TRBJ2-3; D tentatively fits TRBD1 or TRBD2 (5 bases each). The V end lost 6 bases, the J end lost 4 bases, and 17 bases lay between the germline ends. The CDR3 loop spans 15 amino acids. Germline loops: CDR1 ENHRY, CDR2 SYGVKD. The CDR3 spells CAISGSGRDPDTQYF. The CDR3 region has the DNA TGTGCCATCAGCGGGTCTGGCAGGGACCCAGATACGCAGTATTTT.

The sample holds a few counts of this clone. The chain carries TRBV5-5 and TRBJ1-6; D remains ambiguous. The CDR3 totals 17 residues. CDR1 is SGHKS, CDR2 YYEKEE, per germline (reference sequence). V gave up 0 bases and J gave up 0 bases, with 10 bases separating them. CDR3 loop: CASSLVGRSSYNSPLHF. DNA for the CDR3: TGTGCCAGCAGCTTGGTGGGGAGGAGCTCCTATAATTCACCCCTCCACTTT.

This clone has only one observation. The V gene is TRBV6-1, the J gene TRBJ1-2; D possibly corresponds to TRBD1 (5 bases). This CDR3 has 17 residues. The germline V gene encodes CDR1 MNHNS and CDR2 SASEGT. V shed 1 base and J shed 3 bases, with 18 bases lying between them. The CDR3, as DNA: TGTGCCAGCAGTGAAGTATATCGGATTGGGGGGGACTATGGCTACACCTTC. This codes for CASSEVYRIGGDYGYTF.

The chain combines TRBV30 with TRBJ1-4, with 7 positions matching TRBD1. Losses at the gene ends were 5 bases for V and 5 bases for J; bases not matched to a gene: 11. The CDR3 covers 15 residues. In germline, CDR1 is GTSNPN, CDR2 SVGIG (reference sequence). The chain's CDR3 is CAWSPGQRFNEKLFF. CDR3 DNA: TGTGCCTGGTCCCCGGGACAGAGATTCAATGAAAAACTGTTTTTT.

The V call is TRBV6-2 or TRBV6-3, the J call TRBJ2-1, with 8 positions matching TRBD1. V lost 0 bases and J lost 15; bases outside the gene matches: 13. Germline lookup yields CDR1 MNHEY and CDR2 SVGEGT. The CDR3 is 15 residues long. Here the CDR3 DNA reads TGTGCCAGCAGTTACTCGTCCGCCCCCCGGACAGGGCCGTTCTTC. It codes for CASSYSSAPRTGPFF.

The V call is TRBV27, the J call TRBJ1-5, with a tentative D call TRBD1 (5 bases). V was clipped by 4 bases and J by 5 bases, with 18 bases between them. Germline V gene lookup returns CDR1 MNHEY and CDR2 SMNVEV (reference sequence). The CDR3 covers 16 residues. CDR3 bases: TGTGCCAGCAGTTCGAGAATGTGGGGAGGGGATCAGCCCCAGCATTTT. This translates into CASSSRMWGGDQPQHF.

This clone was observed a handful of times. The chain links TRBV11-2 to TRBJ2-7, with D possibly being TRBD1 (7 bases). Looked up from germline, CDR1 is SGHAT and CDR2 is FQNNGV. The CDR3 is 14 residues long. V gave up 4 bases and J gave up 5 bases, with 15 bases separating them. The CDR3 DNA follows: TGTGCCAGCAGCTCAGGGGGGATACTCGACGAGCAGTACTTC. It is translated as CASSSGGILDEQYF.

The rearrangement links TRBV5-1 to TRBJ2-6, with 8 bases that match TRBD1. V shed 4 bases, J shed 0 bases, and the junction held 9 bases outside the gene matches. The CDR3 sequence is 18 residues long. Germline assignment: CDR1 SGHRS and CDR2 YFSETQ. CDR3 residues: CASSPRTGTSSGANVLTF. In nucleotides, the CDR3 is TGCGCCAGCAGCCCCCGGACAGGGACCAGCTCTGGGGCCAACGTCCTGACTTTC.

The V call is TRBV4-2, the J call TRBJ1-3; D unresolved. Germline CDR1 LGHNA, CDR2 YNFKEQ. The germline V and J ends were trimmed by 0 bases and 5 bases, with 11 bases remaining between them. This CDR3 has 15 residues. The CDR3 reads CASSQDAEVRNTIYF. The CDR3 bases are TGTGCCAGCAGCCAAGACGCGGAGGTTAGAAACACCATATATTTT.

The genes are TRBV5-1 and TRBJ1-6, with 7 bases lining up with TRBD1. CDR3 length equals 15 residues. The germline CDR1 and CDR2 sequences are SGHRS and YFSETQ. V lost 1 base and J lost 5; bases outside the gene matches: 3. CDR3 loop: CASSLPQGDNSPLHF. As DNA, the CDR3 is TGCGCCAGCAGCTTGCCTCAGGGGGATAATTCACCCCTCCACTTT.

V gene TRBV4-1 combines with J gene TRBJ1-1; D is undetermined. CDR1 and CDR2 from the germline V gene are MGHRA and YSYEKL. The CDR3 covers 18 residues. V lost 1 base to trimming and J lost 1 base, with 19 bases between them. The CDR3 coding sequence is TGCGCCAGCAGCCAAGGGGGTCTGTCACTCCTGGGGAACACTGAAGCTTTCTTT. This translates into CASSQGGLSLLGNTEAFF.

The chain employs TRBV3-1 (or the pseudogene TRBV3-2) and TRBJ1-4; D is possibly TRBD1 (5 bases). CDR1 and CDR2 (germline): LGHDT, YNNKEL (reference sequence). The V and J ends lost 1 base and 7 bases respectively, with 10 bases between them. This CDR3 is built from 14 residues. The CDR3 reads CASSQGQGREKLFF. The CDR3 DNA follows: TGTGCCAGCAGCCAAGGCCAGGGACGTGAAAAACTGTTTTTT.

The chain recombines TRBV5-1 with TRBJ1-5; D remains unclear. Looked up from germline, CDR1 is SGHRS and CDR2 is YFSETQ. The CDR3 loop spans 15 amino acids. V gave up 4 bases and J gave up 0 bases, with 11 bases separating them. For the CDR3, the DNA is TGCGCCAGCAGCCTGGACCCATATAGCAATCAGCCCCAGCATTTT. It specifies CASSLDPYSNQPQHF. The full variable domain, its missing parts supplied by reference TRBV5-1 and TRBJ1-5, is KAGVTQTPRYLIKTRGQQVTLSCSPISGHRSVSWYQQTPGQGLQFLFEYFSETQRNKGNFPGRFSGRQFSNSRSEMNVSTLELGDSALYLCASSLDPYSNQPQHFGDGTRLSIL.

The rearrangement uses TRBV5-4 and TRBJ2-1, with a possible D match to TRBD2 (6 bases). Germline V gene data show CDR1 as SGHNT and CDR2 as YYREEE (reference sequence). The CDR3 has 13 amino acids. V lost 1 base and J 6 bases, leaving 8 bases between the germline ends. The CDR3 DNA reads as TGTGCCAGCAGCTTGCTAGCGTCCAATGAGCAGTTCTTC. Its protein product is CASSLLASNEQFF. Together with reference TRBV5-4 and TRBJ2-1, the CDR3 gives the full variable domain: ETGVTQSPTHLIKTRGQQVTLRCSSQSGHNTVSWYQQALGQGPQFIFQYYREEENGRGNFPPRFSGLQFPNYSSELNVNALELDDSALYLCASSLLASNEQFFGPGTRLTVL.

V gene TRBV28 combines with J gene TRBJ1-2, with 11 bases lining up with TRBD1. CDR3 length: 15 amino acids. Looked up from germline, CDR1 is MDHEN and CDR2 is SYDVKM. Germline trimming cut 4 bases from V and 1 base from J; bases unmatched to any gene: 2. The CDR3 DNA follows: TGTGCCAGCAGTTATGGGACAGGGGGTAACTATGGCTACACCTTC. As protein: CASSYGTGGNYGYTF.

This chain connects TRBV19 to TRBJ1-5; D not certain. V lost 3 bases, J lost 3 bases, and 15 bases lay in between. Germline V gene sequence: CDR1 LNHDA, CDR2 SQIVND (reference sequence). The CDR3 has 16 residues. The CDR3 is CASSMMGNNPNQPQHF. Written as DNA, the CDR3 is TGTGCCAGTAGTATGATGGGCAATAATCCCAATCAGCCCCAGCATTTT.

This clone was seen a handful of times. This sequence joins TRBV28 and TRBJ1-5; the match to TRBD1 covers 10 bases. The CDR3 consists of 14 residues. V lost 7 bases, J lost 2 bases, and 2 bases stayed unmatched. The V gene's germline CDR1 is MDHEN and CDR2 SYDVKM. The CDR3 sequence is CASTGTGGNQPQHF. For the CDR3, the DNA is TGTGCCAGCACCGGGACAGGGGGCAATCAGCCCCAGCATTTT.

In this sample, this clone turned up a few times. CDR3 DNA: TGTGCCAGCAGCTCCACCGGGAAGGTAGTTGGGACCCAGTACTTC. Amino acid sequence: CASSSTGKVVGTQYF. The rearrangement uses TRBV7-9 and TRBJ2-5; D is perhaps TRBD2 (5 bases). Deletions cut 4 bases from V and 7 bases from J, with 19 bases between. Germline V CDR1 and CDR2: SEHNR, FQNEAQ (reference sequence). The CDR3 runs 15 residues.

This chain uses TRBV4-2 with TRBJ2-7; the D gene could be TRBD1 or TRBD2 (5 bases each). The ends were cut back, 0 bases at V and 7 bases at J, with 19 bases in the middle. Per germline, CDR1 LGHNA and CDR2 YNFKEQ. The CDR3 is 16 residues long. The CDR3 loop is CASSQDSGVLGGEQYF. The CDR3 DNA reads as TGTGCCAGCAGCCAAGATTCCGGCGTACTTGGGGGAGAGCAGTACTTC.

This clone was observed a handful of times. This chain joins TRBV5-4 and TRBJ1-1; D not resolved. The CDR3 totals 13 residues. V gave up 4 bases and J gave up 4 bases, with 11 bases separating them. Germline V lookup: CDR1 SGHNT, CDR2 YYREEE (reference sequence). CDR3 loop: CASSGVWSTEAFF. The CDR3 DNA reads as TGTGCCAGCAGCGGAGTATGGAGCACTGAAGCTTTCTTT.

The V and J genes are TRBV9 and TRBJ2-1, with D maybe TRBD1 (5 bases). CDR3 length: 19 amino acids. CDR1 and CDR2 (germline): SGDLS, YYNGEE. V lost 0 bases and J lost 5, with 24 bases in between. The CDR3 DNA follows: TGTGCCAGCAGCGTAGGGGGCCCCCTGGGTGGCACAAGACACAATGAGCAGTTCTTC. Protein: CASSVGGPLGGTRHNEQFF.

The CDR3 is CASSKAGLAGVVGGPGNTGELFF. As DNA, the CDR3 is TGTGCCAGCAGCAAAGCCGGACTAGCGGGAGTGGTAGGGGGTCCAGGGAACACCGGGGAGCTGTTTTTT. V and J are TRBV21-1 and TRBJ2-2; the tabulated D call, TRBD2, remains unverified against the DNA. TRBV21-1 is tagged as a pseudogene. CDR3 size: 23 residues.

The CDR3 DNA follows: TGTGCCAGCAGTGCCCCCAAGCGAGCGCAGTATTTT. This gives the protein CASSAPKRAQYF. The rearrangement joins TRBV6-2 or TRBV6-3 to TRBJ2-3; D uncertain. The CDR3 spans 12 residues. Trimming removed 5 bases from V and 10 bases from J, with 13 bases in between. In germline, CDR1 is MNHEY, CDR2 SVGEGT.

The CDR3 protein is CASSFREPETQYF. The CDR3 DNA sequence: TGTGCCAGCAGTTTTAGGGAGCCCGAGACCCAGTACTTC. The V call is TRBV12-3 or TRBV12-4, the J call TRBJ2-5, with D possibly TRBD2 on 5 matching bases. The CDR3 sequence is 13 residues long. V dropped 3 bases and J dropped 5 bases, with 10 bases sitting between them.

Only a few counts were recorded for this clone. The V call is TRBV6-2 or TRBV6-3, the J call TRBJ2-2; D is perhaps TRBD2 (6 bases). V was shortened by 5 bases and J by 1 base, with 17 bases between the two germline ends. There are 17 residues in the CDR3. Germline V gives CDR1 MNHEY, CDR2 SVGEGT. The CDR3 bases are TGTGCCAGCAGTCCCCAAGGGACTTTCCGGAACACCGGGGAGCTGTTTTTT. It codes for CASSPQGTFRNTGELFF.

The rearrangement joins TRBV4-2 to TRBJ1-4; the D gene is possibly TRBD1 (6 bases). CDR3 size: 15 residues. V lost 4 bases and J lost 3, with 12 bases in between. CDR1 and CDR2 from the germline V gene are LGHNA and YNFKEQ. The CDR3 is CASSRSGTPNEKLFF. The CDR3 nucleotides read TGTGCCAGCAGCCGATCCGGGACACCTAATGAAAAACTGTTTTTT.

The chain combines TRBV7-7 with TRBJ2-7, with D possibly called TRBD1 or TRBD2 (5 bases each). Germline values: CDR1 SSHAT, CDR2 FNYEAQ (reference sequence). This CDR3 has 13 residues. Trimming shortened V by 5 bases and J by 3 bases, and 11 bases separated the two germline ends. In DNA form, the CDR3 reads TGTGCCAGCAGCCCCGGGACCCACTACGAGCAGTACTTC. Encoded protein: CASSPGTHYEQYF.